Ten or more counts support the clone carrying this T cell receptor beta chain. Its antigen is undetermined. The data are from a study of T cell repertoires in cytomegalovirus infection. Study as a whole: An indication of both CMV infection and matching HLA type came from public TCR beta signatures. Study findings and constraints: The response measured ex vivo was dominated by TCR beta clonotypes (HLA-C-restricted and CMV-specific). Based on cumulative public TCR beta family frequency, carriers of CMV plus the relevant HLA were identified.

TCRdb itself ran the reads through MiXCR, one entry per CDR3 protein. The repertoire holds roughly 230,000 distinct CDR3 sequences, with approximately 13% as singletons. Germline V CDR1 and CDR2: MDHEN, SYDVKM. V was clipped by 2 bases and J by 4 bases, with 13 bases between them. The length of the CDR3 is 15 residues. This rearrangement joins TRBV28 to TRBJ2-3, with D hard to call. This sequence was found in a human donor in good health (CMV status not recorded). Some clones in this sample may be carry-over from other donors' samples. What was sequenced was PBMCs. The CDR3 nucleotides are TGTGCCAGCAGTTTAATAGCTCCGAACGCAGATACGCAGTATTTT. Translating it yields CASSLIAPNADTQYF.